The T cell receptor (beta chain) under discussion was sequenced for a study of Ad26.COV2.S vaccination and SARS-CoV-2 variants. Looking at the study overall: Enrollment placed the donor in the COV1001 Ad26.COV2.S trial arm.

Comment on this clone: As yet, its antigen is unknown.

V dropped 6 bases and J dropped 1; count of bases not matched to a gene: 15. The length of the CDR3 is 18 residues. Germline V CDR1 and CDR2: MNHEY, SMNVEV (reference sequence). TCRdb's table, derived via immunoSEQ multiplex PCR, lists solely in-frame clones and lacks some. The top ten clones hold 7.4% of a sample with approximately 360,000 clones, about 80% of them seen once. Study results and limitations: It was reported that spike-specific CD8+ and CD4+ T cell responses were substantially broad after vaccination.

Regarding treatment: some 19 received Ad26.COV2.S at low or high dose, single or two shots; several received placebo; per-sample allocation not given. It was on day 63 after the first vaccine or placebo injection that samples were taken. The sequences come from peripheral blood, collected in a trial of Ad26.COV2.S vaccine versus placebo. The chain has TRBV27 and TRBJ1-1, with TRBD1 matching 9 bases. This receptor was obtained from a person aged 18 to 59 who received the Ad26.COV2.S COVID-19 vaccine or a placebo. The CDR3 protein is CASRASPRDREGNTEAFF. The CDR3 DNA reads as TGTGCCAGCAGAGCCTCGCCCCGGGACAGGGAGGGGAACACTGAAGCTTTCTTT.